These 32 T cell receptor beta chains were sequenced from one sample in a study of shared clonotypes between healthy human individuals. Profiling relied on immunoSEQ multiplex PCR, and the TCRdb table lists in-frame clones only, not all of them. The sample holds 450,000 to 600,000 clones; 79% are singletons and the top ten take 10% to 15%. Material: PBMCs. All receptors come from a middle-aged woman in good health. Some clones in this sample may be carry-over from other donors' samples.

This clone was picked up one time. The chain links TRBV2 to TRBJ1-4; the D gene is possibly TRBD1 (5 bases). The CDR3 is 15 amino acids. Trimming removed 5 bases from V and 8 bases from J, with 18 bases in between. Germline loops: CDR1 SNHLY, CDR2 FYNNEI. CDR3 in amino acids: CASSPPAQGLEKLFF. The CDR3 nucleotides read TGTGCCAGCAGTCCCCCCGCGCAGGGACTAGAAAAACTGTTTTTT.

The chain employs TRBV5-1 and TRBJ2-3; 7 nucleotides line up with TRBD1. V lost 3 bases to trimming and J lost 3 bases; unmatched junction nucleotides: 13. Germline-derived CDR1 and CDR2 are SGHRS and YFSETQ. The CDR3 runs 17 residues. This chain's CDR3 is CASSSLQTGYTTDTQYF. The DNA of the CDR3 is TGCGCCAGCAGCTCCCTTCAGACAGGGTATACGACAGATACGCAGTATTTT.

The chain employs TRBV4-2 and TRBJ1-1; D gene ambiguous. The CDR3 extends over 18 amino acids. V gave up 0 bases and J gave up 1 base, with 18 bases separating them. Germline assignment: CDR1 LGHNA and CDR2 YNFKEQ. The CDR3, as DNA: TGTGCCAGCAGCCAAGACTCGGGCAGCCCGCAGCCGAACACTGAAGCTTTCTTT. Translated, it gives CASSQDSGSPQPNTEAFF.

CDR3 sequence (DNA): TGTGCCAGCAGTTTTGTTTTTGGGACAGTTCACGAGCAGTACTTC. Translating gives CASSFVFGTVHEQYF. V gene TRBV27 combines with J gene TRBJ2-7; 7 nucleotides match TRBD1. The germline V gene has CDR1 MNHEY and CDR2 SMNVEV (reference sequence). The length of the CDR3 is 15 residues. The junction had 10 bases not matched to a gene; V was cut back by 3 bases and J by 5 bases.

This clone was seen a single time. The chain has TRBV30 and TRBJ1-6, with D possibly TRBD1 on 5 matching bases. V was shortened by 1 base and J by 9 bases, with 13 bases between the two germline ends. The CDR3 is 14 residues long. Germline CDR1 is GTSNPN and CDR2 is SVGIG (reference sequence). CDR3 bases: TGTGCCTGGAGTGCAGGACATCAAAGTTCACCCCTCCACTTT. It yields the protein CAWSAGHQSSPLHF.

This clone was detected a few times. This chain links TRBV18 with TRBJ1-2; D gene ambiguous. In germline, CDR1 is KGHSH, CDR2 LQKENI. Trimming removed 3 bases at V and 3 bases at J, with 8 bases between. The CDR3 has 13 residues. CDR3 sequence reads: CASSPWEDYGYTF. CDR3 sequence (DNA): TGTGCCAGCTCACCCTGGGAGGACTATGGCTACACCTTC.

The rearrangement uses TRBV7-8 and TRBJ2-7; 8 positions match TRBD2. The CDR3 is made up of 16 amino acids. The ends lost 4 bases at V and 3 bases at J; junction bases unmatched: 11. CDR1 SGHVS and CDR2 FQNEAQ come from the germline V gene. CDR3 in amino acids: CASSSGAGAIVYEQYF. The CDR3 DNA sequence: TGTGCCAGCAGCTCTGGAGCGGGAGCAATAGTCTACGAGCAGTACTTC.

The chain has TRBV15 and TRBJ2-2, with 9 bases fitting TRBD2. J gave up 5 bases and V 0 bases, and 13 bases lay outside the gene matches. Germline V gene data show CDR1 as LNHNV and CDR2 as YYDKDF (reference sequence). The CDR3 contains 19 residues. The CDR3 loop is CATSRELGIAGEGTGELFF. In DNA form, the CDR3 reads TGTGCCACCAGCAGAGAATTGGGGATAGCGGGAGAGGGTACCGGGGAGCTGTTTTTT.

V is TRBV15 and J is TRBJ2-7; D remains unclear. The CDR3 is 12 amino acids. V lost 1 base and J 4 bases, leaving 5 bases between the germline ends. In germline, CDR1 is LNHNV, CDR2 YYDKDF (reference sequence). The CDR3 here is CATSRVGYEQYF. DNA of the CDR3: TGTGCCACCAGCAGAGTGGGTTACGAGCAGTACTTC.

This chain connects TRBV4-1 to TRBJ2-1; D gene ambiguous. This CDR3 has 17 residues. Trimming took off 2 bases at V and 1 base at J, with 15 bases between the two ends. Germline CDR1 reads MGHRA; CDR2 reads YSYEKL. CDR3 sequence: CASSQPGKGRSYNEQFF. The CDR3 DNA is TGCGCCAGCAGCCAACCTGGGAAAGGTCGTTCCTACAATGAGCAGTTCTTC.

The genes are TRBV11-2 and TRBJ2-7, with 11 nucleotides matching TRBD1. With V trimmed by 5 bases and J by 2 bases, 5 bases remained unmatched. Germline V gene data show CDR1 as SGHAT and CDR2 as FQNNGV. This CDR3 spans 15 amino acids. Written as DNA, the CDR3 is TGTGCCAGCAGCATGGGACAGGGGGTGACCTACGAGCAGTACTTC. Its protein is CASSMGQGVTYEQYF. The whole variable domain, filled in from reference TRBV11-2 and TRBJ2-7, reads EAGVAQSPRYKIIEKRQSVAFWCNPISGHATLYWYQQILGQGPKLLIQFQNNGVVDDSQLPKDRFSAERLKGVDSTLKIQPAKLEDSAVYLCASSMGQGVTYEQYFGPGTRLTVT.

The chain couples TRBV15 to TRBJ2-1, with D possibly being TRBD2 (5 bases). Trimming pared 3 bases from V and 11 bases from J, leaving 17 bases between. This CDR3 is 14 amino acids long. Per the germline V gene, CDR1 is LNHNV and CDR2 is YYDKDF (reference sequence). CDR3 loop: CATSRVRTYDKQFF. The CDR3 DNA sequence: TGTGCCACCAGCAGGGTCCGGACTTACGATAAGCAGTTCTTC.

The chain joins TRBV5-1 to TRBJ2-2, with TRBD2 identical over 10 bases. The CDR3 covers 18 residues. V lost 1 base, J lost 2 bases, and 8 bases stayed unmatched. Germline V gene lookup returns CDR1 SGHRS and CDR2 YFSETQ. CDR3 residues: CASSLRSASGGNTGELFF. The CDR3 DNA is TGCGCCAGCAGCTTGAGGTCCGCTAGCGGGGGTAACACCGGGGAGCTGTTTTTT.

V is TRBV7-2 and J is TRBJ2-3, with D hard to call. The CDR3 consists of 15 residues. V was shortened by 0 bases and J by 6 bases, with 13 bases between the two germline ends. Germline-derived CDR1 and CDR2 are SGHTA and FQGNSA. Here the CDR3 reads CASSLAGWVGDTQYF. CDR3 coding DNA: TGTGCCAGCAGCTTAGCCGGCTGGGTAGGGGATACGCAGTATTTT. The variable domain in full, completed from reference TRBV7-2 and TRBJ2-3, reads GAGVSQSPSNKVTEKGKDVELRCDPISGHTALYWYRQSLGQGLEFLIYFQGNSAPDKSGLPSDRFSAERTGGSVSTLTIQRTQQEDSAVYLCASSLAGWVGDTQYFGPGTRLTVL.

V gene TRBV5-4 combines with J gene TRBJ2-7, with TRBD2 identical over 9 bases. Germline trimming cut 0 bases from V and 3 bases from J; bases unmatched to any gene: 16. The CDR3 covers 19 residues. Germline V gives CDR1 SGHNT, CDR2 YYREEE (reference sequence). The CDR3 DNA is TGTGCCAGCAGCTTGGGTCTTGTTCGAGCGGGAGGAAGAGGCTACGAGCAGTACTTC. Residues: CASSLGLVRAGGRGYEQYF.

This clone has at least ten counts. The chain uses TRBV18 and TRBJ2-1; D not certain. The V end lost 1 base, the J end lost 0 bases, and 16 bases lay between the germline ends. The germline CDR1 and CDR2 sequences are KGHSH and LQKENI. The CDR3 loop spans 18 amino acids. In DNA form, the CDR3 reads TGTGCCAGCTCACCACTCTCCCCGGCACAAAGCTCCTACAATGAGCAGTTCTTC. It yields the protein CASSPLSPAQSSYNEQFF.

The chain uses TRBV19 and TRBJ1-4; 8 bases line up with TRBD1. The germline gives CDR1 LNHDA, CDR2 SQIVND (reference sequence). CDR3 size: 16 residues. J lost 0 bases, V lost 3 bases, and 3 bases had no gene match. CDR3 sequence reads: CASSIGQGATNEKLFF. CDR3 in DNA: TGTGCCAGTAGTATCGGACAGGGAGCAACTAATGAAAAACTGTTTTTT.

For this clone: At one end the junction does not follow the germline gene, possibly because of a read error. In DNA form, the CDR3 reads TGTGCTAGCAGCTTAGGTGGGACCTTGGAGACCCAGTACTTC. Its protein product is CASSLGGTLETQYF. V usage is TRBV7-7 and J usage is TRBJ2-5, with D perhaps being TRBD1 or TRBD2 (5 bases each). The CDR3 has 14 residues. Germline CDR1 SSHAT, CDR2 FNYEAQ (reference sequence).

The chain uses TRBV7-2 and TRBJ1-2; a weak D match, TRBD1 (5 bases). Germline V gene data show CDR1 as SGHTA and CDR2 as FQGNSA. V lost 5 bases, J lost 6 bases, and 16 bases lay in between. CDR3 length: 14 residues. CDR3 region: CASSPGGGRDGYTF. CDR3 DNA: TGTGCCAGCAGCCCAGGAGGAGGCAGGGATGGCTACACCTTC.

In DNA form, the CDR3 reads TGTGCCAGCAGTGAACTGTTTGGGGACAGGGGGACCGGGGAGCTGTTTTTT. Translated, it gives CASSELFGDRGTGELFF. The rearrangement joins TRBV6-1 to TRBJ2-2, with 11 positions matching TRBD1. The length of the CDR3 is 17 residues. Per germline, CDR1 MNHNS and CDR2 SASEGT. After removal of 2 bases from V and 5 bases from J, the junction contained 7 bases not matched to a gene.

The V gene is TRBV5-8, the J gene TRBJ2-7; 7 nucleotides match TRBD1. CDR3 size: 14 residues. The trim removed 3 bases at V and 2 bases at J, leaving 5 bases unmatched. Germline CDR1 is SGHTS and CDR2 is YDEGEE. The CDR3 DNA reads as TGTGCCAGCAGCTCCGTGCAGGGGGCCTACGAGCAGTACTTC. Amino acid sequence: CASSSVQGAYEQYF.

On this clone itself: This likely reflects a read error, since a far larger clone is one base away. This specimen includes other DNA sequences encoding the same CDR3. The chain links TRBV10-2 to TRBJ2-2, with D perhaps TRBD1 (6 bases). Trimming cost V 2 bases and J 5 bases, with 9 bases left between them. CDR1 is WSHSY and CDR2 is SAAADI in the germline V gene. The CDR3 runs to 14 residues. The CDR3 region has the DNA TGCGCCAGCAGTGAGAACAGGGTGACCGGGGAGCTGTTTTTT. It yields the protein CASSENRVTGELFF.

This chain connects TRBV23-1 to TRBJ1-5, with a possible D match to TRBD1 (5 bases). TRBV23-1 counts as an open reading frame of uncertain function. The V gene lost 3 bases and the J gene lost 2 bases, with 17 bases spanning the gap. The CDR3 spans 17 residues. This CDR3 is CASSQGHREPGNQPQHF. CDR3 DNA: TGCGCCAGCAGTCAGGGGCATCGGGAGCCGGGCAATCAGCCCCAGCATTTT.

This clone came up a few times. This chain links TRBV4-1 with TRBJ2-7, with 8 bases lining up with TRBD1. Trimming at V came to 1 base and at J to 4 bases, leaving 3 bases not matched to a gene. The CDR3 spans 14 residues. Germline V CDR1 and CDR2: MGHRA, YSYEKL. This CDR3 reads CASSQGDRSYEQYF. Written as DNA, the CDR3 is TGCGCCAGCAGCCAAGGGGACAGGTCGTACGAGCAGTACTTC.

This chain connects TRBV7-9 to TRBJ2-4; TRBD2 agrees at 15 bases. This CDR3 region has 19 residues. The V and J ends lost 5 bases and 0 bases, in that order; junction bases with no gene match: 8. The germline CDR1 and CDR2 sequences are SEHNR and FQNEAQ (reference sequence). Here the CDR3 reads CASSNGLAGGEIAKNIQYF. CDR3 in DNA: TGTGCCAGCAGCAACGGACTAGCGGGAGGGGAAATAGCCAAAAACATTCAGTACTTC.

The V call is TRBV9, the J call TRBJ2-5, with TRBD1 matching 9 bases. Germline V gene sequence: CDR1 SGDLS, CDR2 YYNGEE. CDR3 length: 16 amino acids. V shed 0 bases, J shed 5 bases, and the junction held 8 bases outside the gene matches. The CDR3 DNA sequence: TGTGCCAGCAGCGTAGGGCTGGGACAGGGAAGGGAGACCCAGTACTTC. This sequence encodes CASSVGLGQGRETQYF.

This sequence joins TRBV15 and TRBJ1-3; D unresolved. This CDR3 contains 13 residues. V was clipped by 1 base and J by 7 bases, with 8 bases between them. The germline gives CDR1 LNHNV, CDR2 YYDKDF (reference sequence). CDR3 coding DNA: TGTGCCACCAGCAGAGTGGCGCGGAACACCATATATTTT. It is translated as CATSRVARNTIYF.

The CDR3 nucleotides are TGCGCCAGCAGCCCCGGGACGGAGAGAATCACAGATACGCAGTATTTT. Translating it yields CASSPGTERITDTQYF. V and J are TRBV5-1 and TRBJ2-3; D might be TRBD1 or TRBD2, each matching 5 bases. Germline values: CDR1 SGHRS, CDR2 YFSETQ. CDR3 length: 16 residues. Trimming removed 4 bases at V and 2 bases at J, with 17 bases between.

The chain carries TRBV30 and TRBJ1-2; 8 bases are shared with TRBD1. The CDR3 sequence is 15 residues long. Germline CDR1 reads GTSNPN; CDR2 reads SVGIG (reference sequence). V dropped 4 bases and J dropped 1; count of bases not matched to a gene: 8. CDR3 nucleotides: TGTGCCTGGACTCGTCGGACAGGGAGTAACTATGGCTACACCTTC. Protein product: CAWTRRTGSNYGYTF.

The chain combines TRBV5-1 with TRBJ2-1; tentative D call: TRBD2 (6 bases). Trimming pared 4 bases from V and 0 bases from J, leaving 14 bases between. Germline CDR1 SGHRS, CDR2 YFSETQ. There are 16 residues in the CDR3. The CDR3 bases are TGCGCCAGCAGCCAAGCCGGGACTCCCTCCTACAATGAGCAGTTCTTC. Protein sequence: CASSQAGTPSYNEQFF.

The rearrangement uses TRBV4-1 and TRBJ2-7; 9 nucleotides align to TRBD1. The CDR3 contains 15 residues. With V trimmed by 6 bases and J by 2 bases, 8 bases remained unmatched. Per the germline V gene, CDR1 is MGHRA and CDR2 is YSYEKL. The CDR3 sequence: CASRQQGASTYEQYF. The DNA of the CDR3 is TGCGCCAGCAGACAACAGGGGGCAAGTACCTACGAGCAGTACTTC.

The V gene is TRBV6-5, the J gene TRBJ2-3, with a possible D match to TRBD2 (5 bases). The V end lost 0 bases, the J end lost 8 bases, and 15 bases lay between the germline ends. Germline CDR1 is MNHEY and CDR2 is SVGAGI. This CDR3 is built from 15 residues. CDR3 bases: TGTGCCAGCAGTTACTCGGCGGGCCTGCAAGGTACGCAGTATTTT. Translating it yields CASSYSAGLQGTQYF.